The 29 T cell receptor beta chains in this list originate from one sample, sequenced in a study of early T cells in non-severe SARS-CoV-2 infection (dated by TCRdb to about 2021). The library was built by means of 5' RACE. TCRdb shows the sequencer as NextSeq 500. TCRdb applied fastp at Q25 and MiXCR to the public reads, then kept only in-frame beta chains. When rows share a CDR3 protein, they turn into one entry using the most common DNA and genes. In all, the sample holds about 110,000 distinct CDR3 sequences, and about 12% of those were seen once. In total, the top ten clones hold less than 3.5% of the sample. The sequencing sample was made of whole blood. The receptors come from an adult who was a healthcare worker with PCR-confirmed SARS-CoV-2 infection or an uninfected control (not recorded which).

The chain couples TRBV20-1 to TRBJ2-3; D remains ambiguous. Germline V CDR1 and CDR2: DFQATT, SNEGSKA (reference sequence). This CDR3 is 11 amino acids long. V was cut by 3 bases and J by 6 bases, with 7 bases left in between. The CDR3 coding sequence is TGCAGTGCTAGCGCCGAGGATACGCAGTATTTT. Its translation: CSASAEDTQYF.

This clonotype came up a few times. J is TRBJ2-1 and V is TRBV7-6; TRBD1 aligns across 11 bases. There are 16 residues in the CDR3. Germline-derived CDR1 and CDR2 are SGHVS and FNYEAQ. V lost 5 bases and J lost 3; bases outside the gene matches: 6. The chain's CDR3 is CASSPGTGGIYNEQFF. The CDR3 DNA follows: TGTGCCAGCAGCCCAGGGACAGGGGGGATCTACAATGAGCAGTTCTTC.

The CDR3 DNA is TGCGCCAGCAGCTTGGATGGGAAGCACGCGGACGAGCAGTACTTC. This translates into CASSLDGKHADEQYF. The chain is built from TRBV5-1 and TRBJ2-7, with no clear D. The CDR3 runs 15 residues. V lost 0 bases and J 5 bases, leaving 15 bases between the germline ends. Looked up from germline, CDR1 is SGHRS and CDR2 is YFSETQ.

The V gene is TRBV5-1, the J gene TRBJ2-7; D is unresolved. Germline CDR1 and CDR2: SGHRS and YFSETQ. V was trimmed by 2 bases and J by 0 bases, leaving 6 bases between them. The CDR3 spans 13 residues. CDR3 amino acids: CASSFLSSYEQYF. In DNA, the CDR3 is TGCGCCAGCAGCTTCCTGAGCTCCTACGAGCAGTACTTC. The variable domain in full, completed from reference TRBV5-1 and TRBJ2-7, reads KAGVTQTPRYLIKTRGQQVTLSCSPISGHRSVSWYQQTPGQGLQFLFEYFSETQRNKGNFPGRFSGRQFSNSRSEMNVSTLELGDSALYLCASSFLSSYEQYFGPGTRLTVT.

This clonotype was observed many times. V gene TRBV28 combines with J gene TRBJ1-2, with no clear D. V was pared by 7 bases and J by 1 base, with 10 bases between. Germline V CDR1 and CDR2: MDHEN, SYDVKM. The CDR3 contains 13 residues. CDR3: CASTQTDNYGYTF. The CDR3 DNA is TGTGCCAGCACACAAACAGATAACTATGGCTACACCTTC.

This clonotype has only a few counts. The J gene is TRBJ2-3, the V gene TRBV18, with D possibly being TRBD1 (6 bases). The CDR3 has 15 amino acids. Deletions cut 3 bases from V and 3 bases from J, with 13 bases between. Germline lookup yields CDR1 KGHSH and CDR2 LQKENI. CDR3 loop: CASSPYRVRTDTQYF. The CDR3 DNA follows: TGTGCCAGCTCACCTTACAGGGTGCGGACAGATACGCAGTATTTT. Full variable domain (remainder filled in from reference TRBV18 and TRBJ2-3): NAGVMQNPRHLVRRRGQEARLRCSPMKGHSHVYWYRQLPEEGLKFMVYLQKENIIDESGMPKERFSAEFPKEGPSILRIQQVVRGDSAAYFCASSPYRVRTDTQYFGPGTRLTVL.

By proportion, this clonotype is medium-sized. This chain uses TRBV27 with TRBJ1-2, with D perhaps TRBD1 (5 bases). V gave up 5 bases and J gave up 2 bases, with 9 bases separating them. Germline V CDR1 and CDR2: MNHEY, SMNVEV (reference sequence). The CDR3 contains 13 residues. The DNA for the CDR3 is TGTGCCAGCAGTGAAAGGGACAACTATGGCTACACCTTC. Protein sequence: CASSERDNYGYTF.

The sample holds many counts of this clonotype. V gene TRBV9 combines with J gene TRBJ1-6; D may be TRBD1 (5 bases). Trimming cost V 5 bases and J 5 bases, with 11 bases left between them. Germline values: CDR1 SGDLS, CDR2 YYNGEE. The CDR3 totals 14 residues. This chain's CDR3 is CASSGTANNSPLHF. DNA for the CDR3: TGTGCCAGCAGTGGGACCGCCAATAATTCACCCCTCCACTTT. Drawing the rest from reference TRBV9 and TRBJ1-6, the complete variable domain is DSGVTQTPKHLITATGQRVTLRCSPRSGDLSVYWYQQSLDQGLQFLIQYYNGEERAKGNILERFSAQQFPDLHSELNLSSLELGDSALYFCASSGTANNSPLHFGNGTRLTVT.

The chain employs TRBV5-1 and TRBJ1-1; D remains unclear. Germline V gives CDR1 SGHRS, CDR2 YFSETQ. Trimming shortened V by 4 bases and J by 1 base, and 11 bases separated the two germline ends. The length of the CDR3 is 14 residues. For the CDR3, the DNA is TGCGCCAGCAGCGAGAGGAGCCCGAACACTGAAGCTTTCTTT. It is translated as CASSERSPNTEAFF.

This clonotype was detected many times. The chain recombines TRBV25-1 with TRBJ2-1, with unresolved D. The CDR3 loop spans 11 amino acids. Trimming took off 5 bases at V and 11 bases at J, with 10 bases between the two ends. Looked up from germline, CDR1 is MGHDK and CDR2 is SYGVNS. CDR3 in amino acids: CASSTRLQQFF. CDR3 DNA: TGTGCCAGCAGTACCCGACTTCAGCAGTTCTTC.

This clonotype appeared many times. V and J are TRBV19 and TRBJ2-7; D is uncertain. There are 13 residues in the CDR3. The germline CDR1 and CDR2 sequences are LNHDA and SQIVND (reference sequence). The V and J ends lost 3 bases and 3 bases respectively, with 9 bases between them. The CDR3 spells CASSISTYYEQYF. Here the CDR3 DNA reads TGTGCCAGTAGTATTTCGACATACTACGAGCAGTACTTC. Full variable domain (missing parts from reference TRBV19 and TRBJ2-7): DGGITQSPKYLFRKEGQNVTLSCEQNLNHDAMYWYRQDPGQGLRLIYYSQIVNDFQKGDIAEGYSVSREKKESFPLTVTSAQKNPTAFYLCASSISTYYEQYFGPGTRLTVT.

This clonotype was detected only a few times. The gene calls are TRBV7-9 and TRBJ1-2, with no clear D. Trimming removed 1 base at V and 7 bases at J, with 10 bases between. Germline V CDR1 and CDR2: SEHNR, FQNEAQ (reference sequence). The CDR3 loop spans 13 amino acids. This CDR3 is CASSLEGGLGYTF. CDR3 in DNA: TGTGCCAGCAGCTTAGAAGGAGGACTTGGCTACACCTTC.

This clonotype was seen a handful of times. The CDR3 region is CASSLGLAGRTDTQYF. The CDR3 region has the DNA TGTGCCAGCAGCTTGGGACTAGCGGGACGCACAGATACGCAGTATTTT. This chain uses TRBV3-1 with TRBJ2-3; 13 bases line up with TRBD2. Germline assignment: CDR1 LGHDT and CDR2 YNNKEL (reference sequence). The CDR3 consists of 16 residues. V shed 5 bases and J 1 base; nucleotides not matched to a gene: 3.

Many counts were recorded for this clonotype. Sequence at one end of the junction differs from germline and may be a read error. This chain connects TRBV28 to TRBJ2-1; 10 nucleotides line up with TRBD1. The CDR3 extends over 12 amino acids. The germline gives CDR1 MDHEN, CDR2 SYDVKM. The CDR3 DNA is TGTGCCAGCAGTTTAGACAGGGGGCGTTGGGTCTTC. It yields the protein CASSLDRGRWVF. Drawing the rest from reference TRBV28 and TRBJ2-1, the complete variable domain is DVKVTQSSRYLVKRTGEKVFLECVQDMDHENMFWYRQDPGLGLRLIYFSYDVKMKEKGDIPEGYSVSREKKERFSLILESASTNQTSMYLCASSLDRGRWVFGPGTRLTVL.

This clonotype was detected once. The chain carries TRBV2 and TRBJ2-2, with 7 bases fitting TRBD2. CDR1 SNHLY and CDR2 FYNNEI come from the germline V gene. The V gene end was trimmed by 3 bases and the J gene end by 3 bases; junction bases not matched to a gene: 4. The CDR3 consists of 15 residues. Here the CDR3 DNA reads TGTGCCAGCAGTGACGGGCTAGCGGACACCGGGGAGCTGTTTTTT. This encodes CASSDGLADTGELFF.

This chain connects TRBV12-3 or TRBV12-4 to TRBJ2-7; TRBD1 agrees at 8 bases. The V and J ends lost 6 bases and 1 base, in that order; junction bases with no gene match: 8. The CDR3 totals 15 residues. The CDR3 region is CASRSGQGWSYEQYF. The CDR3 bases are TGTGCCAGCAGATCCGGACAGGGCTGGTCCTACGAGCAGTACTTC.

This clonotype was counted between two and nine times. This rearrangement joins TRBV20-1 to TRBJ2-3; 7 bases match TRBD2. Per the germline V gene, CDR1 is DFQATT and CDR2 is SNEGSKA (reference sequence). The CDR3 contains 12 residues. The ends lost 5 bases at V and 6 bases at J; junction bases unmatched: 5. CDR3 amino acids: CSAGLGPDTQYF. As DNA, the CDR3 is TGCAGTGCTGGACTAGGTCCGGATACGCAGTATTTT.

The rearrangement joins TRBV11-2 to TRBJ1-6, with D maybe TRBD1 (6 bases). Trimming shortened V by 4 bases and J by 3 bases, and 13 bases separated the two germline ends. The CDR3 covers 16 residues. CDR1 is SGHAT and CDR2 is FQNNGV in the germline V gene. CDR3 bases: TGTGCCAGCAGCTCTTCGACAGGCGTCTATAATTCACCCCTCCACTTT. It translates to CASSSSTGVYNSPLHF.

This clonotype was found many times. V usage is TRBV10-3 and J usage is TRBJ2-7; possibly TRBD2 for D (6 bases). The germline CDR1 and CDR2 sequences are ENHRY and SYGVKD. The CDR3 has 18 residues. V gave up 6 bases and J gave up 0 bases, with 24 bases separating them. Written as DNA, the CDR3 is TGTGCCATCAGCCCCGGGGGACGGGGCGAAGTGGGCTCCTACGAGCAGTACTTC. Its translation: CAISPGGRGEVGSYEQYF.

This clonotype was detected only a few times. V and J are TRBV2 and TRBJ2-2, with D hard to call. V dropped 6 bases and J dropped 4 bases, with 15 bases sitting between them. This CDR3 comprises 15 residues. The V gene's germline CDR1 is SNHLY and CDR2 FYNNEI. CDR3 nucleotide sequence: TGTGCCAGCAGCCAGCGTAGTGAAGGCACCGGGGAGCTGTTTTTT. This translates into CASSQRSEGTGELFF.

This clonotype has at least ten counts. The chain is built from TRBV11-3 and TRBJ2-1; D is unclear. Germline CDR1 reads SGHNT; CDR2 reads YENEEA. V lost 5 bases and J lost 2, with 10 bases in between. This CDR3 has 14 amino acids. The CDR3, as DNA: TGTGCCAGCAGCCCCCCCATCCCCTACAATGAGCAGTTCTTC. It encodes CASSPPIPYNEQFF.

This chain uses TRBV20-1 with TRBJ1-1; weak D call: TRBD1 (5 bases). The CDR3 length is 14 residues. The V end was cut by 3 bases, the J end by 0 bases, with 11 bases between. Germline V gene data show CDR1 as DFQATT and CDR2 as SNEGSKA (reference sequence). CDR3 sequence: CSARWGPMNTEAFF. In DNA form, the CDR3 reads TGCAGTGCTAGGTGGGGACCGATGAACACTGAAGCTTTCTTT.

The chain combines TRBV29-1 with TRBJ2-7, with D possibly TRBD2 on 6 matching bases. The CDR3 runs to 13 residues. The germline V and J ends were trimmed by 4 bases and 5 bases, with 15 bases remaining between them. Germline CDR1 and CDR2: SQVTM and ANQGSEA. The CDR3 sequence is CSVAGWRGDEQYF. DNA of the CDR3: TGCAGCGTTGCTGGTTGGAGGGGCGACGAGCAGTACTTC.

The rearrangement joins TRBV11-2 to TRBJ2-2; D is ambiguous. The CDR3 is 13 amino acids. V lost 5 bases to trimming and J lost 7 bases, with 11 bases between them. The germline gives CDR1 SGHAT, CDR2 FQNNGV. The CDR3 sequence is CASSRLLGGELFF. The DNA of the CDR3 is TGTGCCAGCAGCAGATTACTTGGCGGGGAGCTGTTTTTT.

Ten or more counts support this clonotype. The CDR3 nucleotides read TGCGCCAGCAGCTCGCCCGGTGATGAGCAGTTCTTC. Translating gives CASSSPGDEQFF. This rearrangement joins TRBV5-1 to TRBJ2-1; D gene ambiguous. The CDR3 loop spans 12 amino acids. The germline CDR1 and CDR2 sequences are SGHRS and YFSETQ. V was pared by 3 bases and J by 8 bases, with 9 bases between.

This clonotype came up many times. V usage is TRBV10-3 and J usage is TRBJ2-3; D tentatively fits TRBD1 or TRBD2 (5 bases each). V was shortened by 9 bases and J by 0 bases, with 7 bases between the two germline ends. Per the germline V gene, CDR1 is ENHRY and CDR2 is SYGVKD. The CDR3 is 12 residues long. The CDR3 here is CAIRDSTDTQYF. The CDR3 coding sequence is TGTGCCATAAGGGACAGCACAGATACGCAGTATTTT.

V is TRBV29-1 and J is TRBJ2-4, with 8 positions matching TRBD1. Trimming at V came to 6 bases and at J to 8 bases, leaving 6 bases not matched to a gene. This CDR3 is built from 12 residues. Germline CDR1 and CDR2: SQVTM and ANQGSEA. This CDR3 reads CSVKTGADIQYF. DNA for the CDR3: TGCAGCGTAAAGACAGGGGCGGACATTCAGTACTTC.

This clonotype was counted once. This chain links TRBV10-3 with TRBJ2-3; 9 bases agree with TRBD2. The CDR3 extends over 14 amino acids. The germline V gene has CDR1 ENHRY and CDR2 SYGVKD. V shed 6 bases and J 4 bases; nucleotides not matched to a gene: 5. CDR3 sequence (DNA): TGTGCCATCAGGGGGACTAGCCAACCAGATACGCAGTATTTT. This codes for CAIRGTSQPDTQYF.

The chain recombines TRBV28 with TRBJ2-1; the match to TRBD2 covers 7 bases. The CDR3 has 14 residues. V shed 8 bases and J 0 bases; nucleotides not matched to a gene: 4. From germline, CDR1 is MDHEN and CDR2 SYDVKM. CDR3 DNA: TGTGCCAGCTCCGGGAGGCCCTCCTACAATGAGCAGTTCTTC. Its protein is CASSGRPSYNEQFF.